The present TCR beta chain was sequenced within a study of blood T cell repertoires in COVID-19. Turning to the study itself: Both acute and convalescent COVID-19 samples were obtained from the United States, Italy and Spain. Sources were T cells, B-cell-depleted T cells, or PBMCs; the material itself was cDNA or gDNA.

Original handling: It was from reference gene primer amplification that nucleated cell counts were estimated. Assay: immunoSEQ multiplex PCR; the TCRdb copy retains only in-frame clones and omits some. V and J calls and clone size are copied from that table; D and trimming were computed from the DNA. Here the sample spans about 59,000 clones, more than 80% being singletons. The CDR3 consists of 16 residues. CDR1 is SGHNT, CDR2 YYREEE, per germline (reference sequence). Trimming removed 5 bases from V and 9 bases from J, with 21 bases in between. This clonotype was obtained from an elderly man with acute or convalescent COVID-19. Input material: peripheral blood. The chain joins TRBV5-4 to TRBJ1-6, with a possible D match to TRBD1 (5 bases). The CDR3 sequence is CASRRDWGGTLSPLHF. The CDR3 region has the DNA TGTGCCAGCAGACGGGATTGGGGCGGGACCCTTTCACCCCTCCACTTT.